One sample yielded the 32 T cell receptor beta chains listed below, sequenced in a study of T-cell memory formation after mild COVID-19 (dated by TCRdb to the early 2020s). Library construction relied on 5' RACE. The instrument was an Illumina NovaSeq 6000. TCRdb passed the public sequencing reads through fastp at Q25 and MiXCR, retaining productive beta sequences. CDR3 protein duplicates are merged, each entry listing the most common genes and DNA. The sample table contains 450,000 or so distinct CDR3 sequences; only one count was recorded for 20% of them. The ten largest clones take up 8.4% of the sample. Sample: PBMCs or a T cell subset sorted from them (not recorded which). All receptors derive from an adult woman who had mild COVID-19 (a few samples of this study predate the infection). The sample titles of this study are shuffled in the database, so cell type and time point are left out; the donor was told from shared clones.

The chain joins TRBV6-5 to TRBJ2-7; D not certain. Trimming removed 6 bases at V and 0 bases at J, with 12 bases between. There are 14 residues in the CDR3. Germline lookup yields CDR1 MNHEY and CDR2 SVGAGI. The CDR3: CASSGLDTSYEQYF. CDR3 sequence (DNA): TGTGCCAGCAGCGGCCTCGACACCTCCTACGAGCAGTACTTC.

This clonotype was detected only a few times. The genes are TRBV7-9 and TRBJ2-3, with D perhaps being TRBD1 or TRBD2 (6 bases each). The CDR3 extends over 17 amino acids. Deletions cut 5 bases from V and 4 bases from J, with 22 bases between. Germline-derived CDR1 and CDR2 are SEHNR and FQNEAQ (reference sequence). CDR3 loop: CASSQAGGNTFADTQYF. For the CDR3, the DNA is TGTGCCAGCAGCCAGGCCGGGGGCAACACGTTTGCAGATACGCAGTATTTT.

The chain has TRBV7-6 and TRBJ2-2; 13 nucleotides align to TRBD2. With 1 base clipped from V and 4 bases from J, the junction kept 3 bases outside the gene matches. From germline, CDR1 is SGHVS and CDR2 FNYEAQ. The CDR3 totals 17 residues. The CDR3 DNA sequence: TGTGCCAGCAGCTTAGGGCGACTAGCGGGGGGCACCGGGGAGCTGTTTTTT. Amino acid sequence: CASSLGRLAGGTGELFF.

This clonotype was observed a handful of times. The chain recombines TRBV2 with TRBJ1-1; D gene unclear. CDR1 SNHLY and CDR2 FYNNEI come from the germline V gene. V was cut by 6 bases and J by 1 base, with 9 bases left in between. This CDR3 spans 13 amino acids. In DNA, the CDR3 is TGTGCCAGCAGGCTAGAGGGGAACACTGAAGCTTTCTTT. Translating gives CASRLEGNTEAFF.

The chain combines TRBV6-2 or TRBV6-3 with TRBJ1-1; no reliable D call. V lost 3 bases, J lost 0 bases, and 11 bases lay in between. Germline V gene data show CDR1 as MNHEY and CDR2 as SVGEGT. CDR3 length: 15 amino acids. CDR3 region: CASSYLGRMNTEAFF. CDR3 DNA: TGTGCCAGCAGTTATCTAGGACGGATGAACACTGAAGCTTTCTTT.

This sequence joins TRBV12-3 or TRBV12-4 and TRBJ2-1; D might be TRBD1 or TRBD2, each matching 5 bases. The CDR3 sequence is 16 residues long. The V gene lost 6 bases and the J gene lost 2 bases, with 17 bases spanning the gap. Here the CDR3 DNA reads TGTGCCAGCAGGTACGGGACCCCGAATGCCTACAATGAGCAGTTCTTC. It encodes CASRYGTPNAYNEQFF.

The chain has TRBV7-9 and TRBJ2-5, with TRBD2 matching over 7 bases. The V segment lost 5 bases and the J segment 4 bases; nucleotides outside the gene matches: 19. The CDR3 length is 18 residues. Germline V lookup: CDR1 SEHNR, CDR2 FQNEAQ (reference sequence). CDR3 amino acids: CASSQRGGSQFAGETQYF. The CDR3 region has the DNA TGTGCCAGCAGCCAAAGGGGCGGGAGTCAGTTCGCTGGAGAGACCCAGTACTTC.

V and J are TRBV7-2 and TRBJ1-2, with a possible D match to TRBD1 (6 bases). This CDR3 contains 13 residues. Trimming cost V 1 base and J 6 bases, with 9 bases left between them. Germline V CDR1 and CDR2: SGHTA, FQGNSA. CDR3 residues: CASSLGGHDGYTF. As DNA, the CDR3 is TGTGCCAGCAGCTTAGGGGGACATGATGGCTACACCTTC.

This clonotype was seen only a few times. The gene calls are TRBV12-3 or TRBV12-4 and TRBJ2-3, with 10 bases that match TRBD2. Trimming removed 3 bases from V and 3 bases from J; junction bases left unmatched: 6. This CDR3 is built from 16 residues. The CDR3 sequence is CASSFDTSGITDTQYF. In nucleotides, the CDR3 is TGTGCCAGCAGTTTTGATACTAGCGGGATTACAGATACGCAGTATTTT.

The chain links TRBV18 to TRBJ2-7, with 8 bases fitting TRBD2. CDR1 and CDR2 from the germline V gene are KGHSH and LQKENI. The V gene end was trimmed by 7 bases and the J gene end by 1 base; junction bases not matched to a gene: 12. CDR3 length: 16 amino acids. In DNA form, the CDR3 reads TGTGCCAGCTTAACCCCGGGACTAGAAGGGTCCTACGAGCAGTACTTC. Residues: CASLTPGLEGSYEQYF.

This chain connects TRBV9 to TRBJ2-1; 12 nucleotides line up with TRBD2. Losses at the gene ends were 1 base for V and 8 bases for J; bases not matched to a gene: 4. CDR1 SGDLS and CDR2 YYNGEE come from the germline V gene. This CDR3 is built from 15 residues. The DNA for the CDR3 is TGTGCCAGCAGCGTACTAGCGGGAGGGTTCGATGAGCAGTTCTTC. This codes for CASSVLAGGFDEQFF.

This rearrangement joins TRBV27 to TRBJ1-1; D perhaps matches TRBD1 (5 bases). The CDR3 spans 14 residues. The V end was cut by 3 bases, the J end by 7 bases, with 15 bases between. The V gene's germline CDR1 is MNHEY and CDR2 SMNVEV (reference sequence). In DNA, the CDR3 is TGTGCCAGCAGTTTCCGACGAGGGACGGTTGAAGCTTTCTTT. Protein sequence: CASSFRRGTVEAFF.

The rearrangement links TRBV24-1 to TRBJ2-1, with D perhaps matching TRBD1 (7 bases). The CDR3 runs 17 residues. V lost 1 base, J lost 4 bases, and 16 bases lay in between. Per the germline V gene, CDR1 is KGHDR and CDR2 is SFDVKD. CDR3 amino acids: CATSDFPSQGGYNEQFF. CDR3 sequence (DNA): TGTGCCACCAGTGATTTCCCATCCCAGGGGGGTTACAATGAGCAGTTCTTC.

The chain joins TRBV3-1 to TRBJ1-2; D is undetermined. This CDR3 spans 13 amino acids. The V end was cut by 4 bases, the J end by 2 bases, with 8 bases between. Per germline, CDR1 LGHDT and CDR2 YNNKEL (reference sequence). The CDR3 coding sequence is TGTGCCAGCAGCCCGGTAAGAAACTATGGCTACACCTTC. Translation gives CASSPVRNYGYTF.

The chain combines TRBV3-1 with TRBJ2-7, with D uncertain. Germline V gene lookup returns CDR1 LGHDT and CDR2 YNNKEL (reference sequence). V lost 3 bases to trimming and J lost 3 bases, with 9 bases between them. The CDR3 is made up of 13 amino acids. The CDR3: CASSQGIVYEQYF. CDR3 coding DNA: TGTGCCAGCAGCCAGGGGATTGTCTACGAGCAGTACTTC.

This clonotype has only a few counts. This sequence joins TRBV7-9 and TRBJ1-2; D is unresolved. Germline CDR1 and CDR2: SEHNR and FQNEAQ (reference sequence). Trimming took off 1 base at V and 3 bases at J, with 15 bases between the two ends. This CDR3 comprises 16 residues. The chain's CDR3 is CASSLGPTTSHYGYTF. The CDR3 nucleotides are TGTGCCAGCAGCTTAGGCCCGACAACGTCGCACTATGGCTACACCTTC.

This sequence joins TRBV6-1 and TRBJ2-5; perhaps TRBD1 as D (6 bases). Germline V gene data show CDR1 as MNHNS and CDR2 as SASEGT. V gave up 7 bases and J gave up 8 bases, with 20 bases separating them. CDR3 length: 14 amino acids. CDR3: CASTPPRGAGTQYF. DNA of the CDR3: TGTGCCAGCACTCCTCCCAGGGGCGCGGGCACCCAGTACTTC.

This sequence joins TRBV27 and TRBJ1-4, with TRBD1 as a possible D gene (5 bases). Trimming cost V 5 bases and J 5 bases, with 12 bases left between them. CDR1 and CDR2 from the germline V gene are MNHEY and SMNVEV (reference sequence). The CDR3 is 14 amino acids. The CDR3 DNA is TGTGCCAGCAGTGCTGACAGCGAGAATGAAAAACTGTTTTTT. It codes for CASSADSENEKLFF. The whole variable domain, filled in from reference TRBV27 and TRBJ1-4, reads EAQVTQNPRYLITVTGKKLTVTCSQNMNHEYMSWYRQDPGLGLRQIYYSMNVEVTDKGDVPEGYKVSRKEKRNFPLILESPSPNQTSLYFCASSADSENEKLFFGSGTQLSVL.

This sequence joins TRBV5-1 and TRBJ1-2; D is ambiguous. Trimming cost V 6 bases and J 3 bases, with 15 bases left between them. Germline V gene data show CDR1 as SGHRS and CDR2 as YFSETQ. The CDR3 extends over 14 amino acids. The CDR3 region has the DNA TGCGCCAGCAAGACCCCAGGCCTTGACTATGGCTACACCTTC. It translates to CASKTPGLDYGYTF.

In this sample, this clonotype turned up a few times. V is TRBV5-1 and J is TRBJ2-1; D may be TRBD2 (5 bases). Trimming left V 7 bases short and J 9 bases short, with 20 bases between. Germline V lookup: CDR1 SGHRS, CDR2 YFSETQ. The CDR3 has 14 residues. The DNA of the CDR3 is TGCGCCAGCTCGAATCCCCGGGGTCTGGGTGAGCAGTTCTTC. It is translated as CASSNPRGLGEQFF.

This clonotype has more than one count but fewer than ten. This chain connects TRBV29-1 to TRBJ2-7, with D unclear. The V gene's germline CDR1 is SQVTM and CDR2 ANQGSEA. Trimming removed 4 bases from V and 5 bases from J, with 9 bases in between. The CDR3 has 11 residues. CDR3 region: CSVGDMDEQYF. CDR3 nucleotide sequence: TGCAGCGTTGGAGACATGGACGAGCAGTACTTC.

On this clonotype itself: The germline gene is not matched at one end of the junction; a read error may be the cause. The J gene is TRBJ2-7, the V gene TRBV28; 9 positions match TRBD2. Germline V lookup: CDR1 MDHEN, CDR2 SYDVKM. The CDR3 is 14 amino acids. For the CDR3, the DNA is TGTGCCAGCACTTTAGCGGGGGTGGCCTACGAGCAGTACTTC. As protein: CASTLAGVAYEQYF.

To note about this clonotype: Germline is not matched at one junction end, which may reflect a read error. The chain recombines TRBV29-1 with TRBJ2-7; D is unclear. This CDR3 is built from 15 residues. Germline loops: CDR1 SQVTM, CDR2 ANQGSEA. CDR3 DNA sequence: TGCAGCGTAGAAGGTACGCACCACAACTCCTACGAGCAGTACTTC. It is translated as CSVEGTHHNSYEQYF.

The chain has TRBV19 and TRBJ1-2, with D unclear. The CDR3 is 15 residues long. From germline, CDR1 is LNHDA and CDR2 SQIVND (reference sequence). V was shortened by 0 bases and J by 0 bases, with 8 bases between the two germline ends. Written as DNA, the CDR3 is TGTGCCAGTAGTATAGACTCCGGCGCTAACTATGGCTACACCTTC. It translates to CASSIDSGANYGYTF.

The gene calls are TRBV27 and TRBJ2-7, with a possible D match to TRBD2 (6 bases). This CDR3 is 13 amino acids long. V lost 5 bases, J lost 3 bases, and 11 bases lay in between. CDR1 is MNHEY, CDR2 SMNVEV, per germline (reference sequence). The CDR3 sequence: CASSTSQGYEQYF. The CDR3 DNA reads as TGTGCCAGCAGTACTAGCCAGGGCTACGAGCAGTACTTC.

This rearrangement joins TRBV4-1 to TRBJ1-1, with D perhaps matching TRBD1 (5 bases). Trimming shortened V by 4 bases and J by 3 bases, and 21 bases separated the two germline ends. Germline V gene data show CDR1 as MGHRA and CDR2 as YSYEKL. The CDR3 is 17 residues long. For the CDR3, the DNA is TGCGCCAGCAGCCCCTCCGGGGCAGGGTGGGGGGACACTGAAGCTTTCTTT. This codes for CASSPSGAGWGDTEAFF.

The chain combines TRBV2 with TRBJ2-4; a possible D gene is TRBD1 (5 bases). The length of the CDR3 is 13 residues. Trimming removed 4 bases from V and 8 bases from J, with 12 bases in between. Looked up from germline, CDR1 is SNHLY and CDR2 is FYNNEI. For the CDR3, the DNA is TGTGCCAGCAGTGGCGTAGGGGCGGACATTCAGTACTTC. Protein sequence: CASSGVGADIQYF.

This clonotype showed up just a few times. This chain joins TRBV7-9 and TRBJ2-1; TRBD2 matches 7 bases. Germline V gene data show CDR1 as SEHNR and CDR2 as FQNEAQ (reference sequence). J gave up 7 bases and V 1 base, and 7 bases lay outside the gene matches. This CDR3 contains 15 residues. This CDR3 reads CASSLDGTTGNEQFF. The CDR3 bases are TGTGCCAGCAGCTTAGACGGGACTACCGGGAATGAGCAGTTCTTC. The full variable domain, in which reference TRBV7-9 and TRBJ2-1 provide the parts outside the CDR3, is DTGVSQNPRHKITKRGQNVTFRCDPISEHNRLYWYRQTLGQGPEFLTYFQNEAQLEKSRLLSDRFSAERPKGSFSTLEIQRTEQGDSAMYLCASSLDGTTGNEQFFGPGTRLTVL.

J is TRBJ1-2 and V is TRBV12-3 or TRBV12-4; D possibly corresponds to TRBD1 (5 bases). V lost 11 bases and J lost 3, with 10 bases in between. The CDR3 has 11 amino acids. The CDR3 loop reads CAVVGHYGYTF. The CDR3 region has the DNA TGTGCCGTCGTGGGGCACTATGGCTACACCTTC.

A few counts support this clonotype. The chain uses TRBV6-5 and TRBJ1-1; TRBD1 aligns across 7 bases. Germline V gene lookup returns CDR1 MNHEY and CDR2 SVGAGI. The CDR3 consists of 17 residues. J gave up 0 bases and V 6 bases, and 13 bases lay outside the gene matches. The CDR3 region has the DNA TGTGCCAGCAGCCAAGACAGGGAAGGTGGGATGAACACTGAAGCTTTCTTT. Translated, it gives CASSQDREGGMNTEAFF.

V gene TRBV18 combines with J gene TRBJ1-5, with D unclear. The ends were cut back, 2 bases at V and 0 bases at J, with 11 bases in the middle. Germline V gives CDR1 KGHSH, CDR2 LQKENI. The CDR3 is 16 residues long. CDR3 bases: TGTGCCAGCTCACCAGGCGGCAGCTATAGCAATCAGCCCCAGCATTTT. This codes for CASSPGGSYSNQPQHF.

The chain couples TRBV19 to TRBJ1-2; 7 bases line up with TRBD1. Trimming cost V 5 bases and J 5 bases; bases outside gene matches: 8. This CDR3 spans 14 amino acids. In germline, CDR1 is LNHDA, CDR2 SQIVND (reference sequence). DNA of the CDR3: TGTGCCAGTAGTCGACCGGGACAGCTTTATGGCTACACCTTC. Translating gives CASSRPGQLYGYTF.